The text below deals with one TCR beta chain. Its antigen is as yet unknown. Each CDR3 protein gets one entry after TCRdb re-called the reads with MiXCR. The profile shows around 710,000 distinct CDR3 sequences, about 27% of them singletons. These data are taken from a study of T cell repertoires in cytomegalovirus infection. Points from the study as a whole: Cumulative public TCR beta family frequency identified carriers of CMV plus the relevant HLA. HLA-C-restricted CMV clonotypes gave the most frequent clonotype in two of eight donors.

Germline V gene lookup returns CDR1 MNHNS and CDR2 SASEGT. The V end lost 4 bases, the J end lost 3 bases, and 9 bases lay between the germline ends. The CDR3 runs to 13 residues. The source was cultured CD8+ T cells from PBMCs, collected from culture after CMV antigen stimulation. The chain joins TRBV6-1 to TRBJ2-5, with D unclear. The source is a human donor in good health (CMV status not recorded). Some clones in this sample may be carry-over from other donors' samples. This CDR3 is CASSGAGEETQYF. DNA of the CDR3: TGTGCCAGCAGTGGGGCAGGAGAAGAGACCCAGTACTTC.